This is a list of T cell receptor beta chains from one sample in a study of long-term antiretroviral therapy in people with HIV. Sequenced by immunoSEQ multiplex PCR; TCRdb stores in-frame clones only, minus some. The sample shows roughly 30,000 clones, 93% of them seen only once. The sample consisted of unsorted PBMCs, taken roughly 6.5 years after starting antiretroviral therapy. The receptor source for this set is a woman in her thirties or forties with HIV. The CDR3 runs from the conserved cysteine through the conserved F or W.

V gene,CDR3 protein
TRBV4-3,CASSQDREGSDGYTF
TRBV19,CASSLRSGQNYNSPLHF
TRBV6-6,CASSPQYGYTF
TRBV10-3,CAISVERQGGGANVLTF
TRBV5-1,CASSYLEQGREKLFF
TRBV6-1,CASLRETQYF
TRBV7-6,CASSFSVLSNTEAFF
TRBV30,CAWSEGRPGNTIYF
TRBV6-5,CASSWTLYQETQYF
TRBV6-6,CASRSDGNNGAFF
TRBV11-2,CASGTPHEQYF
TRBV7-9,CASSTQNTEAFF
TRBV19,CASSARQGNAYEQYF
TRBV5-1,CASFLGGSYNEQFF
TRBV5-6,CASSLAAGTQYF
TRBV20-1,CSARVHAEAFF
TRBV4-2,CASSQDRGSNQPQHF
TRBV6-1,CATKTGGVGEKLFF
TRBV11-2,CASSSPRSYGYTF
TRBV15,CATSRFGGAVQETQYF
TRBV10-1,CASSGGQGSSYEQYF
TRBV5-1,CASTTSGDSAETQYF
TRBV15,CATSMARDRVHEQYF
TRBV5-1,CASSYSGGSGEQYF
TRBV19,CASSIGVGYEQYF
TRBV6-1,CASSEIPGRPYGYTF
TRBV18,CASSPDYRGPTEAFF
TRBV14,CASSQNDPPLHF
TRBV4-1,CASSQDAGVAVRSQHF
TRBV6-5,CASSPRLAGGETQYF
TRBV4-3,CASSLNRDQPQHF
TRBV29-1,CSVSVGTGGIGYTF
TRBV4-3,CASSQDVHWSWGYTF
TRBV6-6,CASSLQGPPNYGYTF
TRBV7-9,CASSLANRGLEAFF
TRBV6-5,CASSYGRTDEAFF
TRBV11-3,CASSLGGGGRANVLTF
TRBV7-1,CASSASAPGITEAFF
TRBV4-1,CASSYSSLGRNSPLHF
TRBV13,CASRGEERTDTQYF
TRBV30,CAWSEVGTEAFF
TRBV30,CAWSVGTAEAFF
TRBV29-1,CSVDLGRANYGYTF
TRBV30,CAWSVRLANYGYTF
TRBV27,CASSRQGVGVGTGTNEKLFF
TRBV7-8,CASSFKGSYNSPLHF
TRBV7-2,CASSPGSSYNSPLHF
TRBV7-2,CASSLDGGINEQYF
TRBV27,CASQEGYEQYF
TRBV19,CASRDREVSNQPQHF
TRBV6-5,CAIRTGGGYTF
TRBV5-1,CATGDISTDTQYF
TRBV19,CASSIGEGVWETQYF
TRBV10-2,CASSGLGLAGGEQYF